This T cell receptor (beta chain) was obtained from a study of blood T cell repertoires in COVID-19 (dated by TCRdb to the early 2020s). A note on the overall study: Collaborator samples came from the United States, Italy and Spain and covered acute and convalescent phases of COVID-19. The material from the prospective study consisted of cDNA or gDNA derived from T cells, B-cell-depleted T cells, or PBMCs. Where HLA class I and class II types were available, the types were taken from metadata supplied by the sample provider, not from assay-based typing. The dataset comprised deeply sampled blood TCRbeta repertoires from subjects exposed to, actively infected with, or recovered from COVID-19. Samples came from the ongoing ImmuneRACE study (first 160 participants) plus 1,254 subjects from 6 global collaborators. The repertoires were made available in a free public database intended to serve as a resource for research on the immune response to SARS-CoV-2. Sample metadata almost always included a de-identified subject ID, COVID-19 status, age in years and sex. General study outcomes and caveats: How much clinical and demographic metadata was included differed by source and by participant, and the metadata was provided uncurated.

TCRbeta CDR3 regions were amplified from genomic DNA by means of the immunoSEQ Assay, a bias-controlled multiplex PCR. On the study's bioinformatics: Nucleated cell counts per sample were estimated from amplification of reference gene primers within the assay. Sequence reads were collapsed and filtered to measure the absolute abundance of every unique TCRbeta CDR3 rearrangement. For each sample, productive Simpson clonality was calculated as the square root of Simpson's diversity index over productive rearrangements. In TCRdb, the immuneACCESS table is reduced to in-frame sequences with V and J assigned. These tables do not hold every clone; where another copy was compared, an unresolved V gene accounts for under half, and the others remain unexplained. V and J calls and clone size are as listed in that table; D and trimming were resolved from the DNA. Recorded for this sample are some 330,000 clones; roughly nine tenths of them occurred a single time. 1.5% to 2% of the sample lies in the top ten.

Comment on this clone: Its binding antigen is unknown. Base qualities are missing; no much larger clone stands one base away.

In Seattle, one collaborating source enrolled patients while the infection was active and tracked those patients longitudinally over the course of disease. Whole blood was collected in K2EDTA tubes by collaborating institutions according to the institutions' own protocols. For TCRbeta analysis, collaborator samples were shipped as frozen whole blood, as isolated PBMCs, or as DNA extracted from either sample type. The germline V gene yields SGHTA for CDR1 and FQGNSA for CDR2. From cysteine to phenylalanine, the CDR3 is 14 amino acids long. The read is trimmed to its CDR3 DNA, 42 bases read in frame from base 1. Trimming removed 5 bases from V and 0 bases from J, leaving 8 bases between the germline ends.

Recombination linked TRBV7-2 to TRBJ1-5, with the identity of the D gene unclear. The specimen was peripheral blood. This TCR was sampled from a woman in her 30s with COVID-19, enrolled during active disease. The CDR3 protein sequence reads: CASSRYDSNQPQHF. The DNA sequence is as follows: TGTGCCAGCAGCCGGTACGATAGCAATCAGCCCCAGCATTTT.